This paragraph covers one TCR beta chain sequence. Measured with immunoSEQ multiplex PCR; TCRdb has only the in-frame clones, and not every one. This repertoire shows some 68,000 clones, more than 90% found once; its top ten account for around 0.34%. The CDR3 sequence is 11 residues long. The V gene lost 0 bases and the J gene lost 8 bases, with 4 bases spanning the gap. From germline, CDR1 is MNHEY and CDR2 SVGAGI. The sample comes from a study of technical replicates of blood from a handful of donors. The TCR was taken from a human donor in good health. The chain recombines TRBV6-5 with TRBJ1-2; D unclear. Sequencing input: T cells isolated from PBMCs. In DNA, the CDR3 is TGTGCCAGCAGTTACTCGAGGGGCTACACCTTC. Translated, it gives CASSYSRGYTF.